The subject of this entry is one T cell receptor beta chain. This clone's antigen is unknown. There are no base qualities to consult, and no much larger clone falls within one base. From the cysteine through the phenylalanine, the CDR3 covers 14 amino acids. Left in the record is the CDR3 DNA by itself, 42 bases read in frame from the first base. The trim is 1 base for V and 0 bases for J, with a gap of 7 bases between the germline ends. The germline V gene (reference sequence) sets CDR1 to SGHNT and CDR2 to YYREEE. The data are from a study of glioma-infiltrating T cells after dendritic cell vaccination (TCRdb year 2016). Study-wide context: Of the roughly 15 glioblastoma patients in the cohort, all drawn from Phase I and II dendritic cell vaccination trials, 9 were newly diagnosed and 6 had recurrent disease. Autologous tumor lysate-pulsed dendritic cell vaccination was administered to the patients between about 2002 and 2012. The vaccine was prepared from monocyte-derived dendritic cells that were cultured for seven days with IL-4 and GM-CSF and then pulsed overnight with autologous tumor lysate. Each patient was given three intradermal dendritic cell vaccine injections, spaced two weeks apart, in the arm below the axilla. In glioblastoma patients vaccinated with dendritic cells, deep sequencing of TCR beta CDR3 regions served to measure tumor-infiltrating lymphocyte content and to compare repertoires between tumor and blood. Survival after dendritic cell vaccination was correlated with TCR sequencing metrics such as TIL content and the overlap between tumor and blood repertoires. Summary of the overall study and its limitations: After dendritic cell vaccination, a higher estimated pretreatment TIL content predicted longer time to progression and longer overall survival. The cohort was small and heterogeneous, and full blood and tumor sets were available for few patients, with initial-recurrent tumor pairs available for even fewer patients. TCR clonality showed no direct relationship with survival, which suggests that a diverse polyclonal response may be important. The TCR overlap response model with three groups was called speculative and said to need prospective validation.

The time point label, read with the paper, signifies: after dendritic cell vaccination, including at tumor progression/relapse. Patients were selected for having adequate residual fresh-frozen tumor tissue and more than two years of available survival data. Although molecular status otherwise differed among the glioblastoma patients, no patient had an isocitrate dehydrogenase mutation. PBMC were collected before vaccination, two weeks after the third vaccination, and at tumor progression if tumor progression occurred. The Qiagen DNeasy Blood extraction Kit was used for extraction of genomic DNA. TCRB CDR3 regions were amplified from 1.5 to 2.5 ug genomic DNA, or all available DNA if less, using the immunoSEQ assay. The multiplex PCR employed 60 forward primers targeting TCR V beta segments and 13 reverse primers targeting J beta segments. Synthetic control templates were spiked into each sample at limiting dilution to estimate reads per starting template. The Illumina HiSeq System generated sequencing reads of 87 bp. Per the authors' processing: PCR and sequencing errors were removed by merging closely related sequences with a nearest neighbor algorithm. TCR overlap was measured as the percentage of unique tumor TCR beta sequences also present in the same patient's peripheral blood. TCRdb provides this immuneACCESS table in a form limited to in-frame rearrangements. Some clones are lacking; in checked studies, under half of them reflect an unresolved V gene, and why the rest are absent is not known. D and trimming come from the DNA, and the V and J calls and clone size come from that table. This sample holds tens of thousands of clones; about four fifths were observed only once. The ten most abundant clones make up around 14% of the sample.

The sequence is built from TRBV5-4 and TRBJ1-1, with no D gene named confidently. The receptor was derived from a human donor with glioblastoma. The sample consisted of blood, taken after dendritic cell vaccination. The CDR3 corresponds to CASSLYGMNTEAFF. In nucleotides, the sequence is TGTGCCAGCAGCTTGTACGGGATGAACACTGAAGCTTTCTTT.